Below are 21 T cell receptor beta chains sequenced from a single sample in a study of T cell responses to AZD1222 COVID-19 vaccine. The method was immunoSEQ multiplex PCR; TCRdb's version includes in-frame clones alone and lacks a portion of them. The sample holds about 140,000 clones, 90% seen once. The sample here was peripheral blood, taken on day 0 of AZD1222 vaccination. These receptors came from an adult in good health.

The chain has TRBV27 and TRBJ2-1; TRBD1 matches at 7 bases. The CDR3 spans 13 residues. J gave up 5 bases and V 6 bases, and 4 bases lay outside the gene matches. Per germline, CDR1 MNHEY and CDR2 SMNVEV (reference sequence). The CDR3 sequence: CASSQGVNNEQFF. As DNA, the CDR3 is TGTGCCAGCAGCCAGGGGGTGAACAATGAGCAGTTCTTC.

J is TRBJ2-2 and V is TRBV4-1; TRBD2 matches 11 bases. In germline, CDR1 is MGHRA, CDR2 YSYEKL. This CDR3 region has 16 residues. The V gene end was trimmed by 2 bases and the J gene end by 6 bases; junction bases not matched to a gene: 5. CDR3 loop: CASSQFSGRASGELFF. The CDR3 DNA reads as TGCGCCAGCAGCCAATTTAGCGGGAGGGCCTCCGGGGAGCTGTTTTTT.

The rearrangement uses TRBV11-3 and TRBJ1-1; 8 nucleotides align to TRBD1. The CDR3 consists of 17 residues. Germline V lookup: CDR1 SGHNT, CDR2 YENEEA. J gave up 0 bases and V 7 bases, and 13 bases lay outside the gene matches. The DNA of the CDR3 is TGTGCCAGCACCACATTTAGTGGGACAGGCGTGAACACTGAAGCTTTCTTT. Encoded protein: CASTTFSGTGVNTEAFF.

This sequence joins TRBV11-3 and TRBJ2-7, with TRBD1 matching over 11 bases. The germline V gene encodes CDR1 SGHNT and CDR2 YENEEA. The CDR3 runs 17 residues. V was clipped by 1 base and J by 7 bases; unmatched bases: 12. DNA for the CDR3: TGTGCCAGCAGCTTAGGATCTCGGACAGGGGGCACGAGGGAGCAGTACTTC. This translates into CASSLGSRTGGTREQYF.

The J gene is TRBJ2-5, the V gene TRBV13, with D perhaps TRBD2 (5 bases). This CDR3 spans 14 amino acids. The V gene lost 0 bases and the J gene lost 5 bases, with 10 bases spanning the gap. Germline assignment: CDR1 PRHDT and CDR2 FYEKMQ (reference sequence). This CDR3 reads CASSLGTAAETQYF. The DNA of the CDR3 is TGTGCCAGCAGCTTAGGAACAGCGGCGGAGACCCAGTACTTC.

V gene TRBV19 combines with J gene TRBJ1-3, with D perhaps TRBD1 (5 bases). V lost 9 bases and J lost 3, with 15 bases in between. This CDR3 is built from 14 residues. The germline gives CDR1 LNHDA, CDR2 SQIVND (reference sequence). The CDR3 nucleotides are TGTGCCAGCGGGACGAGGAACTTTGGAAACACCATATATTTT. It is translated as CASGTRNFGNTIYF. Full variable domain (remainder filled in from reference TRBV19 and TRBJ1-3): DGGITQSPKYLFRKEGQNVTLSCEQNLNHDAMYWYRQDPGQGLRLIYYSQIVNDFQKGDIAEGYSVSREKKESFPLTVTSAQKNPTAFYLCASGTRNFGNTIYFGEGSWLTVV.

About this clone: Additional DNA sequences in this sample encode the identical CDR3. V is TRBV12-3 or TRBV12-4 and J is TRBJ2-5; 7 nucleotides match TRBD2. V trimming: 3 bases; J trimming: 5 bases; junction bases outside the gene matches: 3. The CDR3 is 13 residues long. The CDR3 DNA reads TGTGCCAGCAGTTTGAGCGGGGTGGAGACCCAGTACTTC. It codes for CASSLSGVETQYF.

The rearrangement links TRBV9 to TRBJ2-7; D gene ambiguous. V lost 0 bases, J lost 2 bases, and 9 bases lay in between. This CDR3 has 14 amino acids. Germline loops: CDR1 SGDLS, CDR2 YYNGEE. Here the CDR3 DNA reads TGTGCCAGCAGCGTAGGGAGACAAGCCTACGAGCAGTACTTC. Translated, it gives CASSVGRQAYEQYF.

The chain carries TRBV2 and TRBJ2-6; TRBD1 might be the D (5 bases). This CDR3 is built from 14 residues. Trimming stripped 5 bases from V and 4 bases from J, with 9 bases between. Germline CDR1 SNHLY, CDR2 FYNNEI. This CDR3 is CASSQGSGANVLTF. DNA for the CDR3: TGTGCCAGCAGTCAGGGATCGGGGGCCAACGTCCTGACTTTC.

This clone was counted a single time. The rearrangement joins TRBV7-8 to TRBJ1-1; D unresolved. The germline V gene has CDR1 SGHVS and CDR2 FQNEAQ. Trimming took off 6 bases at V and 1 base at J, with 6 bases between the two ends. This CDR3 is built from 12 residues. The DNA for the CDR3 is TGTGCCAGCAGTATGAGGAACACTGAAGCTTTCTTT. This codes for CASSMRNTEAFF.

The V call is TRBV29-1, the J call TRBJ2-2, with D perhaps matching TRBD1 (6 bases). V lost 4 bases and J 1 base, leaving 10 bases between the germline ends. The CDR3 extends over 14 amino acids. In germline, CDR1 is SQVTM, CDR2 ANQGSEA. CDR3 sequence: CSVVGTMNTGELFF. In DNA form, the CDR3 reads TGCAGCGTTGTGGGGACAATGAACACCGGGGAGCTGTTTTTT.

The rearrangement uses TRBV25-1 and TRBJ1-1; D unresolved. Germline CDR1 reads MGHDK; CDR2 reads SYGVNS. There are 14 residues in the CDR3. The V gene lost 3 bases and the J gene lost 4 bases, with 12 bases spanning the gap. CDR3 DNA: TGTGCCAGCAGTGATTTTAGGGAGGGCACTGAAGCTTTCTTT. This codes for CASSDFREGTEAFF. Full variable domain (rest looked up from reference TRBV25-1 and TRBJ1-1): EADIYQTPRYLVIGTGKKITLECSQTMGHDKMYWYQQDPGMELHLIHYSYGVNSTEKGDLSSESTVSRIRTEHFPLTLESARPSHTSQYLCASSDFREGTEAFFGQGTRLTVV.

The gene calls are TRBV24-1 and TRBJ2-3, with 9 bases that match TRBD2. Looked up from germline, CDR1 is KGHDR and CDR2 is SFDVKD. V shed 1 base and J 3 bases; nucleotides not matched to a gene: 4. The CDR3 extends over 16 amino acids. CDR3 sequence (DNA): TGTGCCACCAGTGATTTAAGCGGGGGGCTTACAGATACGCAGTATTTT. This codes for CATSDLSGGLTDTQYF.

CDR3 sequence (DNA): TGCGCCAGCAGCTTGGCCCCTCCTGGCGGGGGAGCCTCCTACGAGCAGTACTTC. This sequence encodes CASSLAPPGGGASYEQYF. This chain joins TRBV5-1 and TRBJ2-7, with TRBD2 matching 7 bases. Germline V gives CDR1 SGHRS, CDR2 YFSETQ. The ends lost 0 bases at V and 0 bases at J; junction bases unmatched: 12. The CDR3 has 18 amino acids.

CDR3 coding DNA: TGCGCCAGCAGCCCGGACGGGAGCTCCTACAATGAGCAGTTCTTC. As protein: CASSPDGSSYNEQFF. The V call is TRBV5-1, the J call TRBJ2-1; tentative D call: TRBD2 (6 bases). Deletions cut 4 bases from V and 0 bases from J, with 11 bases between. CDR1 is SGHRS and CDR2 is YFSETQ in the germline V gene. The CDR3 is made up of 15 amino acids.

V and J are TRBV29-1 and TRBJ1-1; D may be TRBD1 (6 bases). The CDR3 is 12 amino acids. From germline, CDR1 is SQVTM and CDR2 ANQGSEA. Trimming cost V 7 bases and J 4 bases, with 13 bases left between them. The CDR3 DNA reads TGCAGCGCATCAGGGGAGGGCACTGAAGCTTTCTTT. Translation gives CSASGEGTEAFF.

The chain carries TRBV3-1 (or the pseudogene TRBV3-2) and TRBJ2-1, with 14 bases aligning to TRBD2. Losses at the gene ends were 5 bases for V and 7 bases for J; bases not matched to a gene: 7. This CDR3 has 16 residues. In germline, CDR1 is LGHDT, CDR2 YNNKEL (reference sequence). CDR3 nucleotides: TGTGCCAGCAGCTTACGACTAGCGGGAGGGCCAAATGAGCAGTTCTTC. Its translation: CASSLRLAGGPNEQFF.

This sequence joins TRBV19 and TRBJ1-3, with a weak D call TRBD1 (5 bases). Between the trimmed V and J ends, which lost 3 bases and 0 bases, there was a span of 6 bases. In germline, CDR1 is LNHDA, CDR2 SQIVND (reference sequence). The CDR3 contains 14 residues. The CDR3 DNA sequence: TGTGCCAGTAGTATTGACAGCTCTGGAAACACCATATATTTT. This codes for CASSIDSSGNTIYF.

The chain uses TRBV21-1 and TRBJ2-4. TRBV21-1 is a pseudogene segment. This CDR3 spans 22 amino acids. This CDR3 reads CASSDRDSGNFYSRELKNIQYF. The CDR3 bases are TGTGCCAGCAGCGACCGGGACAGCGGGAACTTCTATAGCCGGGAACTCAAAAACATTCAGTACTTC.

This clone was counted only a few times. CDR3 sequence (DNA): TGTGCCACCAGCGGCGGGACAGATCAGGTTGACGAGCAGTACTTC. Amino acid sequence: CATSGGTDQVDEQYF. The gene calls are TRBV15 and TRBJ2-7; tentatively, D is TRBD1 (7 bases). The germline V gene encodes CDR1 LNHNV and CDR2 YYDKDF (reference sequence). The CDR3 is made up of 15 amino acids. Trimming took 5 bases from V and 5 from J, leaving 19 bases between them. Complete variable domain (other parts from reference TRBV15 and TRBJ2-7): DAMVIQNPRYQVTQFGKPVTLSCSQTLNHNVMYWYQQKSSQAPKLLFHYYDKDFNNEADTPDNFQSRRPNTSFCFLDIRSPGLGDTAMYLCATSGGTDQVDEQYFGPGTRLTVT.

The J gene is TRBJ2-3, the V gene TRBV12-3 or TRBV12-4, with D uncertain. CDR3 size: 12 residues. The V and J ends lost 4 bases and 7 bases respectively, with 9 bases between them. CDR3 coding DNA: TGTGCCAGCAGTTGGGATAGGAATACGCAGTATTTT. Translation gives CASSWDRNTQYF.